This T cell receptor beta chain was sequenced for a study of cytomegalovirus exposure and HLA in healthy donors. Overall study results and limits: The listing of 150 or so TCR beta chains classed them as cytomegalovirus-associated.

Germline lookup yields CDR1 SGDLS and CDR2 YYNGEE. The CDR3 loop spans 11 amino acids. V was pared by 3 bases and J by 5 bases, with 5 bases between. PCR involved 60 Vbeta and 13 Jbeta primers. Some clones are missing from TCRdb's copy, which holds only in-frame ones; the method was immunoSEQ multiplex PCR. Among 150,000 to 200,000 clones listed, around 87% were seen once. This clone was seen only a few times. Its antigen is still unknown. This clonotype originated in a woman aged 18 to 35 in good health and CMV-seronegative. The sample taken for sequencing was PBMCs. The chain combines TRBV9 with TRBJ2-5; D is unclear. CDR3 nucleotides: TGTGCCAGCAGCGCCGGGGAGACCCAGTACTTC. Translated, it gives CASSAGETQYF.